The next 12 T cell receptor beta chains were all read from a single sample in a study of blood T cell repertoires in COVID-19. The data were produced by immunoSEQ multiplex PCR, yet TCRdb's version contains in-frame clones alone and is incomplete. The data show some 170,000 clones, roughly 87% seen once. The source material was peripheral blood. The source of these receptors is a woman aged 50 to 60 with acute or convalescent COVID-19.

V is TRBV3-1 (or the pseudogene TRBV3-2) and J is TRBJ1-2; TRBD1 is a possible D gene (6 bases). CDR1 is LGHDT, CDR2 YNNKEL, per germline (reference sequence). This CDR3 contains 15 residues. V lost 0 bases and J lost 1, with 9 bases in between. CDR3 DNA: TGTGCCAGCAGCCAAGAGACAGGCTTTAACTATGGCTACACCTTC. This translates into CASSQETGFNYGYTF.

As regards this clone: The sample contains more than one DNA sequence encoding this CDR3. The rearrangement links TRBV5-4 to TRBJ2-7, with TRBD1 matching 11 bases. V dropped 0 bases and J dropped 4; count of bases not matched to a gene: 3. Germline values: CDR1 SGHNT, CDR2 YYREEE (reference sequence). The CDR3 runs to 15 residues. Here the CDR3 reads CASSLAGTGGYEQYF. The CDR3 nucleotides read TGTGCCAGCAGCTTGGCCGGGACAGGGGGGTACGAGCAGTACTTC.

The chain combines TRBV10-3 with TRBJ2-2; 9 nucleotides line up with TRBD1. The V and J ends lost 3 bases and 4 bases, in that order; junction bases with no gene match: 3. CDR3 length: 15 residues. Germline V CDR1 and CDR2: ENHRY, SYGVKD. DNA for the CDR3: TGTGCCATCAGTGAAGACAGGGGGGCCACCGGGGAGCTGTTTTTT. This encodes CAISEDRGATGELFF.

This chain joins TRBV9 and TRBJ2-2; D is unclear. Looked up from germline, CDR1 is SGDLS and CDR2 is YYNGEE. The CDR3 runs 16 residues. The V end lost 0 bases, the J end lost 2 bases, and 11 bases lay between the germline ends. The chain's CDR3 is CASSVGFSSNTGELFF. The CDR3 coding sequence is TGTGCCAGCAGCGTAGGTTTTAGCTCAAACACCGGGGAGCTGTTTTTT.

The chain employs TRBV7-2 and TRBJ2-3, with 10 bases matching TRBD2. This CDR3 has 16 amino acids. CDR1 and CDR2 from the germline V gene are SGHTA and FQGNSA. The V segment lost 6 bases and the J segment 6 bases; nucleotides outside the gene matches: 12. This CDR3 is CASSGGLAGVLDTQYF. CDR3 DNA: TGTGCCAGCAGTGGAGGGCTAGCGGGGGTGTTGGATACGCAGTATTTT. Supplemented by reference TRBV7-2 and TRBJ2-3, the full variable domain reads GAGVSQSPSNKVTEKGKDVELRCDPISGHTALYWYRQSLGQGLEFLIYFQGNSAPDKSGLPSDRFSAERTGGSVSTLTIQRTQQEDSAVYLCASSGGLAGVLDTQYFGPGTRLTVL.

The chain joins TRBV4-2 to TRBJ1-2; a possible D gene is TRBD1 (6 bases). The CDR3 is 17 amino acids. Germline CDR1 reads LGHNA; CDR2 reads YNFKEQ. Trimming stripped 4 bases from V and 0 bases from J, with 18 bases between. The CDR3 loop is CASSLLKDSKANYGYTF. The CDR3 DNA reads as TGTGCCAGCAGCCTATTAAAGGACAGTAAAGCTAACTATGGCTACACCTTC.

This clone was detected a few times. The rearrangement uses TRBV6-5 and TRBJ1-1; 7 bases match TRBD1. Germline-derived CDR1 and CDR2 are MNHEY and SVGAGI. The junction had 12 bases not matched to a gene; V was cut back by 7 bases and J by 4 bases. This CDR3 has 15 amino acids. The CDR3 coding sequence is TGTGCCAGCATTATTATATTTGGGGACAGCACTGAAGCTTTCTTT. Translated, it gives CASIIIFGDSTEAFF.

This clone was found once. As DNA, the CDR3 is TGTGCCAGCAGCCGCACAGGGGGCAATCAGCCCCAGCATTTT. This codes for CASSRTGGNQPQHF. This chain links TRBV11-2 with TRBJ1-5; 7 bases align to TRBD1. The trim removed 5 bases at V and 2 bases at J, leaving 3 bases unmatched. Germline CDR1 SGHAT, CDR2 FQNNGV. The CDR3 spans 14 residues.

This chain connects TRBV5-4 to TRBJ2-7, with TRBD2 matching over 11 bases. In germline, CDR1 is SGHNT, CDR2 YYREEE (reference sequence). The CDR3 is 13 residues long. The junction had 3 bases not matched to a gene; V was cut back by 5 bases and J by 5 bases. The CDR3 reads CASRASGGHEQYF. In DNA, the CDR3 is TGTGCCAGCAGGGCTAGCGGGGGGCACGAGCAGTACTTC.

The sample holds one count of this clone. This CDR3 is CASGRGSAETQYF. CDR3 in DNA: TGTGCCAGCGGCAGGGGATCAGCAGAGACCCAGTACTTC. The chain uses TRBV6-5 and TRBJ2-5; possibly TRBD1 for D (6 bases). This CDR3 is 13 amino acids long. CDR1 is MNHEY and CDR2 is SVGAGI in the germline V gene. Trimming took off 8 bases at V and 4 bases at J, with 14 bases between the two ends.

The V and J genes are TRBV12-3 or TRBV12-4 and TRBJ2-7; possible D gene TRBD1, 6 bases. V lost 5 bases to trimming and J lost 9 bases, with 11 bases between them. CDR3 length equals 11 residues. CDR3 region: CASSTGKGQYF. The CDR3 DNA sequence: TGTGCCAGCAGTACAGGGAAAGGGCAGTACTTC.

This chain joins TRBV6-2 or TRBV6-3 and TRBJ2-7; 8 bases are shared with TRBD1. The germline V gene encodes CDR1 MNHEY and CDR2 SVGEGT. The CDR3 consists of 15 residues. Unmatched junction bases numbered 1, after V lost 0 bases and J lost 0 bases. CDR3 in DNA: TGTGCCAGCAGTTACTCGACAGGGGCCTCCTACGAGCAGTACTTC. It codes for CASSYSTGASYEQYF.